Sequencing of this TCR beta chain was carried out in a study of shared clonotypes between healthy human individuals. Study conclusions and caveats: Unshared clonotypes carried lower generation probabilities than those common to all four donors.

Clones were read by immunoSEQ multiplex PCR, and TCRdb kept only the in-frame ones, dropping some. The sample consists of some 900,000 clones, 76% of them appearing once. CDR3 length: 15 residues. V was trimmed by 1 base and J by 3 bases, leaving 13 bases between them. The germline V gene has CDR1 MNHEY and CDR2 SMNVEV (reference sequence). Healthy HIV-negative adults with no recent acute infections or vaccinations were recruited as donors. A CD45RA+ naive subset and a CD45RA-negative memory subset were split from CD4+ cells. Comments on this clone: Its antigen remains unknown.

Sequencing used memory CD4+ T cells sorted from blood. Subset: CD45RA-negative fraction. This receptor was identified in a man aged 18 to 29 in good health. The J gene is TRBJ2-7, the V gene TRBV27; D might be TRBD2 (6 bases). This chain's CDR3 is CASSLYSRGDYEQYF. The DNA of the CDR3 is TGTGCCAGCAGTTTATACTCGCGGGGCGACTACGAGCAGTACTTC.